A single sample gave rise to the 24 T cell receptor beta chains below, sequenced in a study of cytomegalovirus exposure and HLA in healthy donors. PCR involved 60 Vbeta and 13 Jbeta primers. Data came from immunoSEQ multiplex PCR; TCRdb stores just in-frame clones and leaves some out. Of about 150,000 clones in the sample, about 75% were seen once. What was sequenced was PBMCs. The receptors come from a man aged 18 to 29 in good health and CMV-seropositive.

This clone was seen just once. The V call is TRBV5-4, the J call TRBJ1-4; TRBD1 matches 7 bases. V gave up 4 bases and J gave up 4 bases; unmatched junction bases: 4. The germline CDR1 and CDR2 sequences are SGHNT and YYREEE (reference sequence). The length of the CDR3 is 14 residues. CDR3: CASSPTGSNEKLFF. CDR3 bases: TGTGCCAGCAGCCCGACAGGGAGTAATGAAAAACTGTTTTTT.

This clone appeared a single time. V and J are TRBV28 and TRBJ2-7, with D perhaps TRBD1 (6 bases). The CDR3 length is 13 residues. Germline values: CDR1 MDHEN, CDR2 SYDVKM. V lost 7 bases, J lost 4 bases, and 14 bases lay in between. The CDR3 is CASNGQGSYEQYF. The CDR3, as DNA: TGTGCCAGCAACGGGCAGGGGAGTTACGAGCAGTACTTC.

The J gene is TRBJ2-3, the V gene TRBV6-1; D gene ambiguous. V dropped 8 bases and J dropped 6 bases, with 15 bases sitting between them. Germline CDR1 MNHNS, CDR2 SASEGT. The CDR3 is 13 amino acids. Here the CDR3 DNA reads TGTGCCAGCCCCCGTGGTTGGGCGGATACGCAGTATTTT. This sequence encodes CASPRGWADTQYF.

The chain recombines TRBV28 with TRBJ2-2; maybe TRBD1 (6 bases). V lost 3 bases to trimming and J lost 4 bases, with 9 bases between them. The V gene's germline CDR1 is MDHEN and CDR2 SYDVKM. The length of the CDR3 is 14 residues. CDR3 sequence reads: CASSLAGVTGELFF. CDR3 nucleotide sequence: TGTGCCAGCAGTTTGGCAGGGGTCACCGGGGAGCTGTTTTTT.

The chain is built from TRBV4-1 and TRBJ1-5; D gene ambiguous. Deletions cut 6 bases from V and 0 bases from J, with 12 bases between. This CDR3 spans 15 amino acids. The germline V gene encodes CDR1 MGHRA and CDR2 YSYEKL. The CDR3 DNA follows: TGCGCCAGCAGGGACCTTCGGGGTAGCAATCAGCCCCAGCATTTT. It is translated as CASRDLRGSNQPQHF.

CDR3 coding DNA: TGTGCCAGCAGTTCCGGGACTATAGTGACCAATGAGCAGTTCTTC. Its protein product is CASSSGTIVTNEQFF. The chain links TRBV2 to TRBJ2-1; TRBD2 agrees at 7 bases. The germline V gene encodes CDR1 SNHLY and CDR2 FYNNEI. The ends lost 5 bases at V and 6 bases at J; junction bases unmatched: 10. The CDR3 length is 15 residues.

The V gene is TRBV6-1, the J gene TRBJ2-2; maybe TRBD1 (6 bases). Germline-derived CDR1 and CDR2 are MNHNS and SASEGT. The CDR3 length is 19 residues. Between the trimmed V and J ends, which lost 2 bases and 2 bases, there was a span of 21 bases. CDR3 DNA: TGTGCCAGCAGTGAACAGGGGCGGGTCCTTCGACCAAACACCGGGGAGCTGTTTTTT. Its protein product is CASSEQGRVLRPNTGELFF.

About this clone: The sample carries other DNA sequences with the same CDR3. The rearrangement uses TRBV25-1 and TRBJ2-1, with 13 bases identical to TRBD2. CDR1 MGHDK and CDR2 SYGVNS come from the germline V gene. CDR3 length: 17 amino acids. V shed 3 bases and J 9 bases; nucleotides not matched to a gene: 11. The CDR3 DNA follows: TGTGCCAGCAGTGAGGCCGGGACTAGCGGGACAGAAAGTGAGCAGTTCTTC. It yields the protein CASSEAGTSGTESEQFF.

The chain recombines TRBV5-1 with TRBJ2-1; possibly TRBD1 for D (5 bases). Germline values: CDR1 SGHRS, CDR2 YFSETQ. V lost 2 bases, J lost 6 bases, and 6 bases lay in between. The CDR3 is made up of 12 amino acids. CDR3 bases: TGCGCCAGCAGCTTTCAGGGCAATGAGCAGTTCTTC. Its protein product is CASSFQGNEQFF.

The chain uses TRBV27 and TRBJ2-3, with D hard to call. Germline V gene sequence: CDR1 MNHEY, CDR2 SMNVEV (reference sequence). The CDR3 is made up of 12 amino acids. V lost 11 bases to trimming and J lost 6 bases, with 15 bases between them. The CDR3 nucleotides read TGTGCCGTAGGTGGAGTTTACGATACGCAGTATTTT. Translating gives CAVGGVYDTQYF.

This clone was seen a few times. The rearrangement uses TRBV11-3 and TRBJ2-7; D possibly corresponds to TRBD1 (5 bases). The V gene lost 0 bases and the J gene lost 8 bases, with 8 bases spanning the gap. Germline V gene data show CDR1 as SGHNT and CDR2 as YENEEA. CDR3 size: 12 residues. CDR3 protein: CASSLEGDKQYF. As DNA, the CDR3 is TGTGCCAGCAGCTTAGAAGGGGATAAGCAGTACTTC.

The gene calls are TRBV11-2 and TRBJ1-2; TRBD1 matches at 7 bases. Germline V gene sequence: CDR1 SGHAT, CDR2 FQNNGV. Unmatched junction bases numbered 3, after V lost 1 base and J lost 4 bases. CDR3 length: 14 amino acids. CDR3 nucleotide sequence: TGTGCCAGCAGCTTAGGGACAGGAGCCTATGGCTACACCTTC. Its protein product is CASSLGTGAYGYTF.

V gene TRBV28 combines with J gene TRBJ2-1; the D gene is possibly TRBD2 (5 bases). The CDR3 totals 15 residues. The germline V gene has CDR1 MDHEN and CDR2 SYDVKM. The ends were cut back, 5 bases at V and 2 bases at J, with 13 bases in the middle. The CDR3 sequence: CASSTQRQTYNEQFF. The CDR3 nucleotides read TGTGCCAGCAGTACCCAGCGGCAGACCTACAATGAGCAGTTCTTC.

Only one count was recorded for this clone. The chain is built from TRBV5-1 and TRBJ2-3; D gene unclear. The V end was cut by 2 bases, the J end by 2 bases, with 6 bases between. The CDR3 has 13 residues. Germline V gene data show CDR1 as SGHRS and CDR2 as YFSETQ. CDR3 DNA sequence: TGCGCCAGCAGCTTCACAGACACAGATACGCAGTATTTT. It encodes CASSFTDTDTQYF. Complete variable domain (other parts from reference TRBV5-1 and TRBJ2-3): KAGVTQTPRYLIKTRGQQVTLSCSPISGHRSVSWYQQTPGQGLQFLFEYFSETQRNKGNFPGRFSGRQFSNSRSEMNVSTLELGDSALYLCASSFTDTDTQYFGPGTRLTVL.

This sequence joins TRBV6-5 and TRBJ2-7; the D gene is possibly TRBD2 (5 bases). The V end was cut by 7 bases, the J end by 2 bases, with 12 bases between. Germline CDR1 is MNHEY and CDR2 is SVGAGI. CDR3 length equals 13 residues. This CDR3 reads CASKDGGPYEQYF. CDR3 in DNA: TGTGCCAGCAAAGACGGAGGACCCTACGAGCAGTACTTC.

The gene calls are TRBV27 and TRBJ2-2; TRBD2 aligns across 7 bases. CDR1 is MNHEY and CDR2 is SMNVEV in the germline V gene (reference sequence). CDR3 length: 17 amino acids. V lost 5 bases, J lost 4 bases, and 13 bases stayed unmatched. The CDR3 protein is CASSLSAGLILTGELFF. CDR3 nucleotides: TGTGCCAGCAGTCTTTCCGCGGGACTAATCCTCACCGGGGAGCTGTTTTTT.

The chain recombines TRBV4-1 with TRBJ2-7; TRBD1 is a possible D gene (5 bases). V lost 0 bases, J lost 2 bases, and 11 bases lay in between. The CDR3 is 15 residues long. Per germline, CDR1 MGHRA and CDR2 YSYEKL. CDR3 coding DNA: TGCGCCAGCAGCCAAGATGGGGCAGGGACCTACGAGCAGTACTTC. This encodes CASSQDGAGTYEQYF.

The V gene is TRBV10-1, the J gene TRBJ1-1, with 10 bases lining up with TRBD1. Germline CDR1 reads WNHNN; CDR2 reads SYGVQD (reference sequence). J was trimmed by 5 bases and V by 4 bases; bases with no gene match: 7. This CDR3 has 15 amino acids. This CDR3 reads CASSGPGQGRTEAFF. CDR3 bases: TGCGCCAGCAGTGGACCGGGACAGGGGAGGACTGAAGCTTTCTTT.

The rearrangement joins TRBV9 to TRBJ1-1, with D possibly TRBD1 on 6 matching bases. The CDR3 loop spans 14 amino acids. Germline lookup yields CDR1 SGDLS and CDR2 YYNGEE. Trimming left V 3 bases short and J 4 bases short, with 13 bases between. In DNA, the CDR3 is TGTGCCAGCAGCGCCAGGGGCGGGAGCACTGAAGCTTTCTTT. Translating it yields CASSARGGSTEAFF.

This chain uses TRBV27 with TRBJ2-3, with TRBD1 matching 12 bases. The germline V gene has CDR1 MNHEY and CDR2 SMNVEV (reference sequence). The CDR3 extends over 16 amino acids. Trimming at V came to 4 bases and at J to 5 bases, leaving 7 bases not matched to a gene. The CDR3 region has the DNA TGTGCCAGCAGTTCCCCGGGACAGGGGGCAGGAGATACGCAGTATTTT. It encodes CASSSPGQGAGDTQYF.

V and J are TRBV4-2 and TRBJ2-5; D ambiguous. Trimming pared 6 bases from V and 2 bases from J, leaving 13 bases between. This CDR3 is built from 14 residues. In germline, CDR1 is LGHNA, CDR2 YNFKEQ. In DNA, the CDR3 is TGTGCCAGCAGTGATATGGGCGCACAAGAGACCCAGTACTTC. It translates to CASSDMGAQETQYF.

The chain recombines TRBV5-6 with TRBJ2-7; 9 nucleotides line up with TRBD1. The CDR3 extends over 14 amino acids. The V segment lost 4 bases and the J segment 2 bases; nucleotides outside the gene matches: 4. CDR1 and CDR2 (germline): SGHDT, YYEEEE. CDR3 sequence: CASSPGTGTYEQYF. The CDR3 coding sequence is TGTGCCAGCAGCCCCGGGACAGGGACCTACGAGCAGTACTTC.

The chain uses TRBV28 and TRBJ1-5; D gene ambiguous. V lost 4 bases, J lost 4 bases, and 5 bases lay in between. The germline V gene encodes CDR1 MDHEN and CDR2 SYDVKM. CDR3 length equals 12 residues. CDR3 in amino acids: CASSYINQPQHF. CDR3 sequence (DNA): TGTGCCAGCAGTTACATAAATCAGCCCCAGCATTTT.

This clone was seen a few times. The rearrangement uses TRBV19 and TRBJ1-2; D call uncertain. Germline lookup yields CDR1 LNHDA and CDR2 SQIVND (reference sequence). CDR3 length: 12 residues. With 3 bases removed from V and 7 bases from J, the gap between germline ends came to 9 bases. CDR3 region: CASSMIDSGYTF. The DNA for the CDR3 is TGTGCCAGTAGTATGATAGACTCTGGCTACACCTTC.